Listed below are T cell receptor beta chains from one sample, sequenced in a study of shared clonotypes between healthy human individuals. Generated by immunoSEQ multiplex PCR, the TCRdb table keeps only in-frame clones and is missing some. The sample shows millions of clones, 85% to 95% of them seen only once. The material sequenced was naive CD4+ T cells from PBMCs. All receptors come from a man aged 18 to 35 in good health. Some clones in this sample may be carry-over from other donors' samples. The CDR3 runs from the conserved cysteine through the conserved F or W. A D gene is named only where the DNA matches it firmly. Some rows mark clone size as missing; the rest say once, few, many or name a class of expanded clone.

cdr3_aa: CAWSEDVNTEAFF
cdr3_nt: TGTGCCTGGAGTGAGGACGTAAACACTGAAGCTTTCTTT
clone_size: NA
v_call: TRBV30
cdr3_length: 13
j_call: TRBJ1-1
d_call: NA

cdr3_aa: CASSLPRLAINSPLHF
cdr3_nt: TGTGCCAGCAGTTTACCGAGGCTGGCGATTAATTCACCCCTCCACTTT
clone_size: NA
v_call: TRBV28
cdr3_length: 16
j_call: TRBJ1-6
d_call: NA

cdr3_aa: CASSHRTTYYEQYF
cdr3_nt: TGTGCCAGCAGTCACAGGACTACCTACTACGAGCAGTACTTC
clone_size: once
v_call: TRBV6-1
cdr3_length: 14
j_call: TRBJ2-7
d_call: NA

cdr3_aa: CASSLELRGTNEQFF
cdr3_nt: TGTGCCAGCAGCTTAGAGTTGAGGGGAACGAATGAGCAGTTCTTC
clone_size: NA
v_call: TRBV11-3
cdr3_length: 15
j_call: TRBJ2-1
d_call: NA

cdr3_aa: CASSLGQGAAYEQYF
cdr3_nt: TGTGCCAGCAGCTTAGGGCAGGGGGCCGCCTACGAGCAGTACTTC
clone_size: NA
v_call: TRBV7-2
cdr3_length: 15
j_call: TRBJ2-7
d_call: TRBD1

cdr3_aa: CASSQEGGRVNYNEQFF
cdr3_nt: TGCGCCAGCAGCCAAGAAGGCGGGAGAGTGAACTACAATGAGCAGTTCTTC
clone_size: NA
v_call: TRBV4-1
cdr3_length: 17
j_call: TRBJ2-1
d_call: TRBD2

cdr3_aa: CASSDGTDTQYF
cdr3_nt: TGTGCCAGCAGCGACGGCACAGATACGCAGTATTTT
clone_size: NA
v_call: TRBV7-9
cdr3_length: 12
j_call: TRBJ2-3
d_call: NA

cdr3_aa: CASNENRGSYEQYF
cdr3_nt: TGTGCCAGCAACGAAAACAGGGGCTCCTACGAGCAGTACTTC
clone_size: NA
v_call: TRBV2
cdr3_length: 14
j_call: TRBJ2-7
d_call: TRBD1

cdr3_aa: CASSHPGQGDVDSNQPQHF
cdr3_nt: TGTGCCAGCAGTCACCCGGGACAGGGGGACGTTGATAGCAATCAGCCCCAGCATTTT
clone_size: NA
v_call: TRBV28
cdr3_length: 19
j_call: TRBJ1-5
d_call: TRBD1

cdr3_aa: CASRQTAGGEQFF
cdr3_nt: TGTGCCAGCAGACAAACGGCGGGAGGAGAGCAGTTCTTC
clone_size: once
v_call: TRBV7-7
cdr3_length: 13
j_call: TRBJ2-1
d_call: TRBD2

cdr3_aa: CASSRGSSYNSPLHF
cdr3_nt: TGTGCCAGCAGCAGGGGGAGCTCCTATAATTCACCCCTCCACTTT
clone_size: NA
v_call: TRBV5-4
cdr3_length: 15
j_call: TRBJ1-6
d_call: NA

cdr3_aa: CASSRGTYNEQFF
cdr3_nt: TGTGCCAGCAGCAGGGGTACCTACAATGAGCAGTTCTTC
clone_size: NA
v_call: TRBV11-2
cdr3_length: 13
j_call: TRBJ2-1
d_call: NA

cdr3_aa: CAWRKTAGSYEQYF
cdr3_nt: TGTGCCTGGAGAAAGACGGCAGGGAGCTACGAGCAGTACTTC
clone_size: NA
v_call: TRBV30
cdr3_length: 14
j_call: TRBJ2-7
d_call: NA

cdr3_aa: CASSLSPGTGPGGANVLTF
cdr3_nt: TGTGCCAGCAGCCTAAGTCCCGGGACAGGGCCGGGTGGGGCCAACGTCCTGACTTTC
clone_size: NA
v_call: TRBV7-3
cdr3_length: 19
j_call: TRBJ2-6
d_call: TRBD1

cdr3_aa: CASSFEGVGFSNQPQHF
cdr3_nt: TGTGCCAGCAGCTTCGAAGGGGTGGGGTTCAGCAATCAGCCCCAGCATTTT
clone_size: once
v_call: TRBV7-8
cdr3_length: 17
j_call: TRBJ1-5
d_call: NA

cdr3_aa: CASSLAAHGETQYF
cdr3_nt: TGTGCCAGCAGCTTAGCTGCCCACGGGGAGACCCAGTACTTC
clone_size: NA
v_call: TRBV7-6
cdr3_length: 14
j_call: TRBJ2-5
d_call: NA

cdr3_aa: CAITGGWPGYGYTF
cdr3_nt: TGTGCCATCACCGGGGGGTGGCCTGGGTATGGCTACACCTTC
clone_size: NA
v_call: TRBV7-9
cdr3_length: 14
j_call: TRBJ1-2
d_call: NA

cdr3_aa: CASSMSPYEQYF
cdr3_nt: TGTGCCAGTAGTATGTCCCCCTACGAGCAGTACTTC
clone_size: NA
v_call: TRBV19
cdr3_length: 12
j_call: TRBJ2-7
d_call: NA

cdr3_aa: CASSVTSEMNTEAFF
cdr3_nt: TGTGCCAGCAGCGTAACCAGTGAAATGAACACTGAAGCTTTCTTT
clone_size: few
v_call: TRBV9
cdr3_length: 15
j_call: TRBJ1-1
d_call: NA

cdr3_aa: CASSLGRGGANVLTF
cdr3_nt: TGTGCCAGCAGCTTAGGTAGGGGTGGGGCCAACGTCCTGACTTTC
clone_size: NA
v_call: TRBV7-8
cdr3_length: 15
j_call: TRBJ2-6
d_call: NA

cdr3_aa: CASTDPRDRPYEQYF
cdr3_nt: TGTGCCAGCACCGACCCCCGGGACAGACCCTACGAGCAGTACTTC
clone_size: NA
v_call: TRBV28
cdr3_length: 15
j_call: TRBJ2-7
d_call: TRBD1

cdr3_aa: CASSSSGTGTGVYGYTF
cdr3_nt: TGTGCCAGCAGTTCCTCCGGTACTGGGACAGGGGTTTATGGCTACACCTTC
clone_size: NA
v_call: TRBV28
cdr3_length: 17
j_call: TRBJ1-2
d_call: TRBD1

cdr3_aa: CASSLTGAYNEQFF
cdr3_nt: TGTGCCAGCAGCTTGACAGGGGCCTACAATGAGCAGTTCTTC
clone_size: NA
v_call: TRBV11-3
cdr3_length: 14
j_call: TRBJ2-1
d_call: TRBD1

cdr3_aa: CASSSPRGRDGYTF
cdr3_nt: TGTGCCAGCAGCTCCCCGCGGGGCAGGGATGGCTACACCTTC
clone_size: NA
v_call: TRBV7-2
cdr3_length: 14
j_call: TRBJ1-2
d_call: NA

cdr3_aa: CASSLADRGSNQPQHF
cdr3_nt: TGTGCCAGCAGCTTGGCTGACAGGGGGAGCAATCAGCCCCAGCATTTT
clone_size: NA
v_call: TRBV28
cdr3_length: 16
j_call: TRBJ1-5
d_call: TRBD1

cdr3_aa: CASSLLQAGTGELFF
cdr3_nt: TGTGCCAGCAGCTTATTACAGGCCGGAACCGGGGAGCTGTTTTTT
clone_size: NA
v_call: TRBV7-2
cdr3_length: 15
j_call: TRBJ2-2
d_call: NA

cdr3_aa: CASSPRTRSHLFYEQYF
cdr3_nt: TGTGCCAGCAGCCCGCGTACTAGGTCCCATTTATTCTACGAGCAGTACTTC
clone_size: NA
v_call: TRBV21-1
cdr3_length: 17
j_call: TRBJ2-7
d_call: NA

cdr3_aa: CASSDGQGAVDTQYF
cdr3_nt: TGTGCCAGCAGCGATGGACAGGGGGCCGTAGATACGCAGTATTTT
clone_size: NA
v_call: TRBV5-6
cdr3_length: 15
j_call: TRBJ2-3
d_call: TRBD1

cdr3_aa: CASSVGRSGSETQYF
cdr3_nt: TGTGCCAGCAGCGTAGGGCGGTCAGGGTCGGAGACCCAGTACTTC
clone_size: NA
v_call: TRBV7-3
cdr3_length: 15
j_call: TRBJ2-5
d_call: NA